This T cell receptor beta chain was observed in a study of beta chain features in type 1 diabetes. Sequenced material consisted of expressed TCRB transcripts (all of the isolated RNA was reverse transcribed). Sequenced by immunoSEQ multiplex PCR; TCRdb stores in-frame clones only, minus some. The sample shows about 350,000 clones, around a fifth of them seen only once. A remark on this clone: Its target is not known.

Sort purity for all populations was recorded as exceeding 98%. Broader study findings: Short templates might get an advantage during PCR, and this would be equal in patients and controls. Type 1 diabetes patients showed a moderate but significant shortening of TCRB CDR3s in all four CD4+ subsets.

The material sequenced was naive CD4+ T cells from blood. This TCR was recovered from a woman between 18 and 29 years old in good health.

The DNA for the CDR3 is TGTGCCAGCAGCGTAGCTTCGGGGGACTACACCTTC. This codes for CASSVASGDYTF. The chain is built from TRBV9 and TRBJ1-2; D is possibly TRBD1 (5 bases). V dropped 0 bases and J dropped 10 bases, with 10 bases sitting between them. The CDR3 spans 12 residues. Germline V gene lookup returns CDR1 SGDLS and CDR2 YYNGEE.